Below are 18 T cell receptor beta chains sequenced from a single sample in a study of T-cell memory formation after mild COVID-19 (TCRdb year 2021). Library creation used 5' RACE. The sequencing machine was an Illumina NovaSeq 6000. TCRdb passed the public sequencing reads through fastp at Q25 and MiXCR, retaining productive beta sequences. One record per CDR3 amino acid sequence lists the most common genes and DNA. The sample includes roughly 180,000 distinct CDR3 sequences, with 11% observed a single time. The ten largest account for roughly 3.8% of the sample. Material for sequencing was PBMCs or a T cell subset sorted from them (not recorded which). The receptors were sampled from a man aged 18 to 35 who had mild COVID-19 (a few samples of this study predate the infection). The sample titles of this study are shuffled in the database, so cell type and time point are left out; the donor was told from shared clones.

This clonotype was recorded at least ten times. This chain joins TRBV20-1 and TRBJ2-1, with D hard to call. V shed 5 bases and J shed 3 bases, with 17 bases lying between them. CDR1 DFQATT and CDR2 SNEGSKA come from the germline V gene (reference sequence). This CDR3 is built from 15 residues. The CDR3 DNA reads as TGCAGTGCTTCGACTGGCCGTACATTCTACAATGAGCAGTTCTTC. As protein: CSASTGRTFYNEQFF.

This clonotype was detected a few times. J is TRBJ1-3 and V is TRBV5-1, with D hard to call. Germline V lookup: CDR1 SGHRS, CDR2 YFSETQ. The CDR3 runs to 16 residues. V gave up 0 bases and J gave up 0 bases, with 10 bases separating them. CDR3 in DNA: TGCGCCAGCAGCTTGGACGTCCCGGGCTCTGGAAACACCATATATTTT. Amino acids: CASSLDVPGSGNTIYF.

This clonotype has more than one count but fewer than ten. The V and J genes are TRBV11-2 and TRBJ2-7, with D perhaps being TRBD1 or TRBD2 (6 bases each). The CDR3 is made up of 17 amino acids. V was clipped by 5 bases and J by 2 bases, with 22 bases between them. Germline assignment: CDR1 SGHAT and CDR2 FQNNGV. The CDR3 here is CASSNSGWGAVTYEQYF. CDR3 nucleotide sequence: TGTGCCAGCAGCAATTCGGGTTGGGGGGCGGTCACCTACGAGCAGTACTTC.

The V gene is TRBV6-5, the J gene TRBJ2-7; a weak D match, TRBD2 (7 bases). Between the trimmed V and J ends, which lost 3 bases and 2 bases, there was a span of 14 bases. The CDR3 is made up of 15 amino acids. CDR1 and CDR2 (germline): MNHEY, SVGAGI. The CDR3: CASSYGSGDTYEQYF. The CDR3 DNA reads TGTGCCAGCAGTTATGGGAGCGGGGACACCTACGAGCAGTACTTC.

The genes are TRBV7-3 and TRBJ2-7; TRBD1 matches at 7 bases. CDR1 is SGHTA, CDR2 FQGTGA, per germline. This CDR3 comprises 12 residues. Trimming at V came to 4 bases and at J to 7 bases, leaving 4 bases not matched to a gene. The CDR3 here is CASSSRQGEQYF. CDR3 DNA sequence: TGTGCCAGCAGCTCTCGACAGGGTGAGCAGTACTTC.

This clonotype was seen only a few times. This sequence joins TRBV7-8 and TRBJ2-2; the D gene is possibly TRBD2 (6 bases). CDR1 SGHVS and CDR2 FQNEAQ come from the germline V gene. CDR3 length: 14 residues. The V end lost 6 bases, the J end lost 7 bases, and 15 bases lay between the germline ends. CDR3: CASRGGDRGGELFF. For the CDR3, the DNA is TGTGCCAGCAGGGGGGGAGACCGCGGCGGGGAGCTGTTTTTT.

This clonotype was seen more than once but under ten times. The chain has TRBV11-2 and TRBJ2-4; 9 bases match TRBD1. This CDR3 has 19 amino acids. Germline V lookup: CDR1 SGHAT, CDR2 FQNNGV. Trimming cost V 2 bases and J 0 bases; bases outside gene matches: 11. The CDR3 sequence is CASSLSGTGNFLAKNIQYF. The CDR3 DNA reads TGTGCCAGCAGCTTATCCGGGACAGGGAACTTTCTAGCCAAAAACATTCAGTACTTC.

J is TRBJ2-5 and V is TRBV7-2, with D possibly being TRBD1 or TRBD2 (5 bases each). Germline V CDR1 and CDR2: SGHTA, FQGNSA. This CDR3 has 14 amino acids. V lost 8 bases, J lost 6 bases, and 19 bases lay in between. CDR3 sequence: CASGTRRGDKTQYF. In DNA, the CDR3 is TGTGCCAGCGGTACTAGAAGGGGTGATAAGACCCAGTACTTC.

This clonotype has just a few counts. The chain carries TRBV3-1 and TRBJ1-2, with 8 nucleotides matching TRBD1. V trimming: 6 bases; J trimming: 4 bases; junction bases outside the gene matches: 10. CDR3 length equals 15 residues. The germline V gene encodes CDR1 LGHDT and CDR2 YNNKEL (reference sequence). CDR3 amino acids: CASSDRSGGVYGYTF. DNA of the CDR3: TGTGCCAGCAGTGACAGATCAGGGGGCGTCTATGGCTACACCTTC.

There are a few counts of this clonotype. V and J are TRBV5-1 and TRBJ2-3, with TRBD1 matching over 7 bases. Germline trimming cut 0 bases from V and 4 bases from J; bases unmatched to any gene: 5. This CDR3 region has 15 residues. Germline CDR1 SGHRS, CDR2 YFSETQ. The CDR3, as DNA: TGCGCCAGCAGCTTGGCCCCGCAGGGGGCAGATACGCAGTATTTT. Protein product: CASSLAPQGADTQYF.

The chain is built from TRBV20-1 and TRBJ1-6; 9 nucleotides align to TRBD1. CDR1 and CDR2 (germline): DFQATT, SNEGSKA (reference sequence). There are 15 residues in the CDR3. After removal of 0 bases from V and 7 bases from J, the junction contained 4 bases not matched to a gene. This CDR3 is CSARESDRGNSPLHF. In nucleotides, the CDR3 is TGCAGTGCTAGAGAGAGTGACAGGGGGAATTCACCCCTCCACTTT.

This clonotype was found a few times. The V and J genes are TRBV12-3 or TRBV12-4 and TRBJ1-1; 7 nucleotides agree with TRBD1. The CDR3 extends over 14 amino acids. V was clipped by 7 bases and J by 1 base; unmatched bases: 6. The CDR3 sequence is CASTLTGPNTEAFF. For the CDR3, the DNA is TGTGCCAGCACCCTGACAGGGCCGAACACTGAAGCTTTCTTT.

This clonotype has just a few counts. V is TRBV19 and J is TRBJ2-5, with unresolved D. This CDR3 comprises 13 residues. Germline CDR1 reads LNHDA; CDR2 reads SQIVND (reference sequence). The V gene lost 5 bases and the J gene lost 1 base, with 8 bases spanning the gap. As DNA, the CDR3 is TGTGCCAGTAGTGCGAACGTCCAAGAGACCCAGTACTTC. It codes for CASSANVQETQYF. Using reference TRBV19 and TRBJ2-5 for the parts outside the CDR3, the full variable domain is DGGITQSPKYLFRKEGQNVTLSCEQNLNHDAMYWYRQDPGQGLRLIYYSQIVNDFQKGDIAEGYSVSREKKESFPLTVTSAQKNPTAFYLCASSANVQETQYFGPGTRLLVL.

This chain joins TRBV7-2 and TRBJ1-1; D remains unclear. Germline lookup yields CDR1 SGHTA and CDR2 FQGNSA. CDR3 length equals 12 residues. The germline V and J ends were trimmed by 3 bases and 1 base, with 3 bases remaining between them. The CDR3 DNA sequence: TGTGCCAGCAGCTTGAAGAACACTGAAGCTTTCTTT. This encodes CASSLKNTEAFF.

The rearrangement uses TRBV29-1 and TRBJ1-5; D not resolved. The CDR3 is made up of 13 amino acids. Deletions cut 4 bases from V and 4 bases from J, with 11 bases between. The germline V gene has CDR1 SQVTM and CDR2 ANQGSEA. The CDR3 nucleotides read TGCAGCGTTGCGGTAGAGATAAATCAGCCCCAGCATTTT. Protein product: CSVAVEINQPQHF.

This clonotype was observed many times. The CDR3 nucleotides are TGCAGTGCTACCTCCCCTAGTTGGGGTGTGGGCAATGAGCAGTTCTTC. The encoded protein is CSATSPSWGVGNEQFF. This chain links TRBV20-1 with TRBJ2-1, with D unresolved. Germline CDR1 is DFQATT and CDR2 is SNEGSKA (reference sequence). This CDR3 is 16 amino acids long. The V end lost 4 bases, the J end lost 6 bases, and 22 bases lay between the germline ends.

This chain uses TRBV25-1 with TRBJ2-5; D is unclear. Germline V lookup: CDR1 MGHDK, CDR2 SYGVNS. V lost 8 bases, J lost 2 bases, and 15 bases lay in between. The CDR3 spans 14 residues. CDR3 in amino acids: CASAIIMGQETQYF. The CDR3 DNA sequence: TGTGCCAGCGCGATTATTATGGGACAAGAGACCCAGTACTTC.

This clonotype has only a few counts. V gene TRBV6-5 combines with J gene TRBJ2-7; 8 bases map to TRBD2. The CDR3 extends over 15 amino acids. V dropped 5 bases and J dropped 2; count of bases not matched to a gene: 8. The germline CDR1 and CDR2 sequences are MNHEY and SVGAGI. The CDR3 reads CASSLRGGTTYEQYF. CDR3 nucleotide sequence: TGTGCCAGCAGTCTCCGGGGGGGCACCACCTACGAGCAGTACTTC.